One sample yielded the 27 T cell receptor beta chains listed below, sequenced in a study of T cells after yellow fever vaccination. TCRdb re-analysed the 5' RACE reads in MiXCR, keeping a single row per CDR3 protein. The sample records over 130,000 distinct CDR3 sequences, 7% to 9% being singletons. Sequencing used CD4+ T cells sorted from PBMCs, obtained 5 days after the yellow fever booster vaccination. These TCRs come from a man aged 30 to 39 who received the YFV17D yellow fever vaccine.

This clonotype was picked up many times. This chain connects TRBV12-3 or TRBV12-4 to TRBJ2-7, with a tentative D call TRBD2 (6 bases). The CDR3 has 12 amino acids. The ends were cut back, 1 base at V and 6 bases at J, with 7 bases in the middle. CDR3 sequence reads: CASSLVGGEQYF. In DNA form, the CDR3 reads TGTGCCAGCAGTTTAGTCGGGGGCGAGCAGTACTTC.

This clonotype was seen ten or more times. The chain employs TRBV13 and TRBJ2-1, with 7 bases matching TRBD2. Germline trimming cut 5 bases from V and 0 bases from J; bases unmatched to any gene: 4. CDR1 PRHDT and CDR2 FYEKMQ come from the germline V gene (reference sequence). This CDR3 is 15 amino acids long. CDR3 nucleotide sequence: TGTGCCAGCAGCCCCGGACTAGACTCCTACAATGAGCAGTTCTTC. It specifies CASSPGLDSYNEQFF.

This clonotype was detected many times. CDR3 region: CASSPNGLPSYEQYF. The CDR3 DNA reads as TGTGCCAGCAGCCCGAATGGGTTACCGTCCTACGAGCAGTACTTC. The J gene is TRBJ2-7, the V gene TRBV7-2; unclear D gene. Germline assignment: CDR1 SGHTA and CDR2 FQGNSA. V lost 5 bases to trimming and J lost 1 base, with 15 bases between them. The CDR3 consists of 15 residues.

This clonotype was detected many times. The chain combines TRBV10-2 with TRBJ2-1, with 9 bases fitting TRBD1. CDR1 is WSHSY, CDR2 SAAADI, per germline. Trimming removed 2 bases from V and 4 bases from J; junction bases left unmatched: 3. The CDR3 sequence is 15 residues long. DNA for the CDR3: TGCGCCAGCAGTGAGCGGACAGGGGTGTACAATGAGCAGTTCTTC. This encodes CASSERTGVYNEQFF.

This clonotype was counted at least ten times. V is TRBV19 and J is TRBJ2-7, with D unresolved. The germline gives CDR1 LNHDA, CDR2 SQIVND (reference sequence). The CDR3 contains 15 residues. Trimming took 4 bases from V and 0 from J, leaving 13 bases between them. The CDR3 here is CASSSPLLSSYEQYF. The DNA of the CDR3 is TGTGCCAGTAGTAGCCCCCTGTTGAGCTCCTACGAGCAGTACTTC.

This clonotype has a count of ten or more. The CDR3, as DNA: TGTGCCACCAGCAGAGATCATTACGAGCAGTACTTC. Translation gives CATSRDHYEQYF. This sequence joins TRBV15 and TRBJ2-7, with D uncertain. CDR1 is LNHNV, CDR2 YYDKDF, per germline (reference sequence). The germline V and J ends were trimmed by 0 bases and 4 bases, with 4 bases remaining between them. The length of the CDR3 is 12 residues.

This clonotype occurred many times. This chain connects TRBV5-1 to TRBJ2-7, with D maybe TRBD1 (7 bases). Trimming shortened V by 3 bases and J by 4 bases, and 11 bases separated the two germline ends. Looked up from germline, CDR1 is SGHRS and CDR2 is YFSETQ. This CDR3 contains 13 residues. This CDR3 is CASSWGDRYEQYF. The CDR3 DNA is TGCGCCAGCAGCTGGGGGGACAGATACGAGCAGTACTTC. The variable domain in full, completed from reference TRBV5-1 and TRBJ2-7, reads KAGVTQTPRYLIKTRGQQVTLSCSPISGHRSVSWYQQTPGQGLQFLFEYFSETQRNKGNFPGRFSGRQFSNSRSEMNVSTLELGDSALYLCASSWGDRYEQYFGPGTRLTVT.

This clonotype was observed at least ten times. The chain couples TRBV11-2 to TRBJ2-5; 10 nucleotides line up with TRBD2. Looked up from germline, CDR1 is SGHAT and CDR2 is FQNNGV. With 1 base clipped from V and 5 bases from J, the junction kept 13 bases outside the gene matches. CDR3 length: 18 residues. The CDR3, as DNA: TGTGCCAGCAGCTTAGTAGGTAGCGGGAGGACAAGCCGGGAGACCCAGTACTTC. As protein: CASSLVGSGRTSRETQYF. Combining the CDR3 with reference TRBV11-2 and TRBJ2-5 gives the whole variable domain EAGVAQSPRYKIIEKRQSVAFWCNPISGHATLYWYQQILGQGPKLLIQFQNNGVVDDSQLPKDRFSAERLKGVDSTLKIQPAKLEDSAVYLCASSLVGSGRTSRETQYFGPGTRLLVL.

In this sample, this clonotype turned up many times. The chain couples TRBV9 to TRBJ2-3, with D tentatively TRBD1 (6 bases). This CDR3 has 14 amino acids. CDR1 and CDR2 (germline): SGDLS, YYNGEE. V was cut by 0 bases and J by 2 bases, with 7 bases left in between. For the CDR3, the DNA is TGTGCCAGCAGCGTAGACAGGGACACAGATACGCAGTATTTT. Translated: CASSVDRDTDTQYF.

A few counts support this clonotype. This sequence joins TRBV5-4 and TRBJ2-7, with D perhaps matching TRBD1 (5 bases). The CDR3 length is 15 residues. Germline assignment: CDR1 SGHNT and CDR2 YYREEE (reference sequence). V was clipped by 0 bases and J by 2 bases, with 12 bases between them. CDR3 in DNA: TGTGCCAGCAGCTTGGAGCTAGGGGTTCCCTACGAGCAGTACTTC. Translating it yields CASSLELGVPYEQYF. The complete variable domain, with remaining parts taken from reference TRBV5-4 and TRBJ2-7, reads ETGVTQSPTHLIKTRGQQVTLRCSSQSGHNTVSWYQQALGQGPQFIFQYYREEENGRGNFPPRFSGLQFPNYSSELNVNALELDDSALYLCASSLELGVPYEQYFGPGTRLTVT.

This clonotype was recorded many times. Written as DNA, the CDR3 is TGTGCCAGCAATTTTGGGGGACATGCGACAGATACGCAGTATTTT. Translating it yields CASNFGGHATDTQYF. The chain links TRBV2 to TRBJ2-3; D is perhaps TRBD1 (6 bases). V shed 7 bases and J shed 3 bases, with 17 bases lying between them. The germline V gene has CDR1 SNHLY and CDR2 FYNNEI. The length of the CDR3 is 15 residues.

This clonotype has a count of ten or more. The V call is TRBV11-2, the J call TRBJ2-5; no definite D call. The germline V gene has CDR1 SGHAT and CDR2 FQNNGV. Trimming took 5 bases from V and 4 from J, leaving 8 bases between them. This CDR3 is 12 amino acids long. The CDR3 DNA reads as TGTGCCAGCAGCAAAGTAGCAGAGACCCAGTACTTC. It is translated as CASSKVAETQYF.

In this sample, this clonotype turned up many times. The chain combines TRBV20-1 with TRBJ2-7, with no clear D. The germline V gene has CDR1 DFQATT and CDR2 SNEGSKA (reference sequence). The CDR3 has 14 amino acids. V lost 2 bases and J 7 bases, leaving 18 bases between the germline ends. The CDR3 DNA sequence: TGCAGTGCTAGAATGGACCAGTTGGTTGGTGAGCAGTACTTC. Its translation is CSARMDQLVGEQYF.

This clonotype was detected many times. The chain recombines TRBV12-3 or TRBV12-4 with TRBJ2-7, with unresolved D. V lost 4 bases and J 3 bases, leaving 7 bases between the germline ends. The CDR3 contains 12 residues. The CDR3 sequence is CASSYVNYEQYF. In nucleotides, the CDR3 is TGTGCCAGCAGTTATGTCAACTACGAGCAGTACTTC.

The sample holds many counts of this clonotype. The chain recombines TRBV14 with TRBJ1-3, with D unclear. The CDR3 is 13 amino acids. V was trimmed by 0 bases and J by 4 bases, leaving 4 bases between them. CDR1 is SGHDN, CDR2 FVKESK, per germline. The CDR3 DNA follows: TGTGCCAGCAGCCAAGAAACCGGAAACACCATATATTTT. Its protein product is CASSQETGNTIYF.

This clonotype was seen many times. This rearrangement joins TRBV20-1 to TRBJ2-1, with 7 bases lining up with TRBD2. The germline V gene has CDR1 DFQATT and CDR2 SNEGSKA (reference sequence). This CDR3 comprises 12 residues. V gave up 4 bases and J gave up 7 bases; unmatched junction bases: 4. The CDR3 sequence is CSATGGWNEQFF. CDR3 DNA sequence: TGCAGTGCTACGGGGGGTTGGAATGAGCAGTTCTTC.

This clonotype was observed at least ten times. This chain uses TRBV5-1 with TRBJ2-3; 11 nucleotides line up with TRBD2. Unmatched junction bases numbered 9, after V lost 4 bases and J lost 2 bases. This CDR3 has 17 amino acids. Germline CDR1 is SGHRS and CDR2 is YFSETQ. The CDR3 loop reads CASSKIPGLAATDTQYF. The CDR3 DNA reads as TGCGCCAGCAGCAAGATTCCGGGACTAGCGGCCACAGATACGCAGTATTTT.

There are many counts of this clonotype. The chain carries TRBV3-1 and TRBJ2-7, with 7 positions matching TRBD2. This CDR3 has 14 amino acids. Germline V gene sequence: CDR1 LGHDT, CDR2 YNNKEL (reference sequence). The trim removed 1 base at V and 3 bases at J, leaving 3 bases unmatched. CDR3 loop: CASSQVGGSYEQYF. In DNA, the CDR3 is TGTGCCAGCAGCCAAGTTGGCGGGAGCTACGAGCAGTACTTC.

This clonotype has just a few counts. The CDR3 nucleotides read TGCGCCAGCAGCTCTCTACCCACCAGGACAGGGAACACCGGGGAGCTGTTTTTT. Residues: CASSSLPTRTGNTGELFF. This sequence joins TRBV5-1 and TRBJ2-2, with 7 bases matching TRBD1. The CDR3 is made up of 18 amino acids. Germline loops: CDR1 SGHRS, CDR2 YFSETQ. J was trimmed by 1 base and V by 3 bases; bases with no gene match: 12.

This clonotype was seen at least ten times. V gene TRBV5-1 combines with J gene TRBJ2-1, with D unresolved. The CDR3 extends over 14 amino acids. Trimming pared 0 bases from V and 1 base from J, leaving 5 bases between. Germline values: CDR1 SGHRS, CDR2 YFSETQ. In nucleotides, the CDR3 is TGCGCCAGCAGCTTGGACCTATCCTACAATGAGCAGTTCTTC. It codes for CASSLDLSYNEQFF. Full variable domain (rest looked up from reference TRBV5-1 and TRBJ2-1): KAGVTQTPRYLIKTRGQQVTLSCSPISGHRSVSWYQQTPGQGLQFLFEYFSETQRNKGNFPGRFSGRQFSNSRSEMNVSTLELGDSALYLCASSLDLSYNEQFFGPGTRLTVL.

The chain is built from TRBV20-1 and TRBJ1-5, with D hard to call. CDR3 length: 12 amino acids. CDR1 is DFQATT and CDR2 is SNEGSKA in the germline V gene (reference sequence). Trimming pared 5 bases from V and 6 bases from J, leaving 11 bases between. CDR3 in amino acids: CSAPVRGQPQHF. The CDR3 DNA follows: TGCAGTGCTCCTGTCCGGGGTCAGCCCCAGCATTTT.

At least ten counts were recorded for this clonotype. The chain links TRBV11-2 to TRBJ2-7; 12 bases match TRBD2. The CDR3 has 16 residues. The ends lost 1 base at V and 7 bases at J; junction bases unmatched: 8. CDR1 is SGHAT, CDR2 FQNNGV, per germline. CDR3 amino acids: CASSLVWLAGGGEQYF. Here the CDR3 DNA reads TGTGCCAGCAGCTTAGTCTGGCTAGCGGGAGGGGGAGAGCAGTACTTC.

This clonotype showed up many times. This chain uses TRBV19 with TRBJ2-3, with 12 bases that match TRBD2. Germline assignment: CDR1 LNHDA and CDR2 SQIVND (reference sequence). This CDR3 is built from 15 residues. Trimming at V came to 5 bases and at J to 6 bases, leaving 6 bases not matched to a gene. This CDR3 is CASSETSGRKDTQYF. Here the CDR3 DNA reads TGTGCCAGTAGTGAAACTAGCGGGAGGAAGGATACGCAGTATTTT.

There are many counts of this clonotype. The gene calls are TRBV5-1 and TRBJ2-7; 7 bases map to TRBD1. This CDR3 contains 14 residues. The V segment lost 7 bases and the J segment 0 bases; nucleotides outside the gene matches: 7. Germline CDR1 and CDR2: SGHRS and YFSETQ. CDR3 DNA: TGCGCCAGCCGCCCCTGGGACAGCTCCTACGAGCAGTACTTC. Translating gives CASRPWDSSYEQYF.

This clonotype was observed many times. This chain joins TRBV20-1 and TRBJ2-7; TRBD2 is a possible D gene (6 bases). The CDR3 is 16 residues long. The V gene's germline CDR1 is DFQATT and CDR2 SNEGSKA (reference sequence). Trimming left V 5 bases short and J 3 bases short, with 23 bases between. The CDR3, as DNA: TGCAGTGCTGTACAACCGTCGGGACTCTCGTTCTACGAGCAGTACTTC. It translates to CSAVQPSGLSFYEQYF.

This clonotype was found many times. The rearrangement uses TRBV7-2 and TRBJ2-7; 9 positions agree with TRBD2. With 6 bases clipped from V and 5 bases from J, the junction kept 8 bases outside the gene matches. CDR3 length: 14 residues. Germline V gives CDR1 SGHTA, CDR2 FQGNSA. The DNA of the CDR3 is TGTGCCAGCAGTATTGCGGGAGGGCCCCACGAGCAGTACTTC. Encoded protein: CASSIAGGPHEQYF.

This clonotype was detected ten times or more. This chain joins TRBV5-1 and TRBJ2-3, with 10 bases identical to TRBD2. This CDR3 comprises 16 residues. Looked up from germline, CDR1 is SGHRS and CDR2 is YFSETQ. V shed 3 bases, J shed 1 base, and the junction held 5 bases outside the gene matches. The CDR3 sequence is CASSYPGTSGTDTQYF. DNA of the CDR3: TGCGCCAGCAGCTATCCCGGGACTAGCGGCACAGATACGCAGTATTTT.